These T cell receptor beta chains were read from a single sample in a study of Ad26.COV2.S vaccination and SARS-CoV-2 variants. Sequencing used immunoSEQ multiplex PCR; TCRdb keeps in-frame clones, though not all of them. The profile shows around 350,000 clones, about 90% of them singletons. The source material was peripheral blood, sampled after recovery from COVID-19. The source of these receptors is a human donor who had recovered from COVID-19. Both conserved end residues are part of each CDR3. The D gene is left open where the match is weak. Not every row has a clone size; where given, it reads once, few, many or a size class.

d_gene	abundance	v_gene	j_gene	CDR3nt	CDR3aa
.	once	TRBV19	TRBJ1-5	TGTGCCAGTTGCAGGGACTATAGCAATCAGCCCCAGCATTTT	CASCRDYSNQPQHF
TRBD2	once	TRBV10-3	TRBJ2-1	TGTGCCGCTGCGGGCGGGGGTATTGTTGAGCAGTTCTTC	CAAAGGGIVEQFF
.	.	TRBV5-4	TRBJ1-2	TGTGCCAGCAGCTGGGGGACCGGAGAGCACTATGGCTACACCTTC	CASSWGTGEHYGYTF
.	.	TRBV7-3	TRBJ1-2	TGTGCCAGCAGCTTAATGGGGGGGGGCGGCTACACCTTC	CASSLMGGGGYTF
TRBD2	.	TRBV28	TRBJ2-7	TGTGCCAGCAGTTTAACGCCGGGACTAGCGGGAATGGGGTACTTC	CASSLTPGLAGMGYF
TRBD2	.	TRBV5-4	TRBJ2-3	TGTGCCAGCAGCTTGAAATCTAGCGGGGGGTATACGCAGTATTTT	CASSLKSSGGYTQYF
TRBD1	.	TRBV25-1	TRBJ1-2	TGTGCCAGCAGTGAACCGGGACAGGGTGATTATGGCTACACCTTC	CASSEPGQGDYGYTF
TRBD2	.	TRBV2	TRBJ2-3	TGTGCCTCAGTAGGGACTAGAACGCAGTATTTT	CASVGTRTQYF
.	.	TRBV7-2	TRBJ2-3	TGTGCCAGCAGCTTAGCACCTAGCACAGATACGCAGTATTTT	CASSLAPSTDTQYF
.	.	TRBV5-1	TRBJ2-5	TGCGCCAGCAGCTTGTTAACAGGGCAAGAGACCCAGTACTTC	CASSLLTGQETQYF
.	.	TRBV5-1	TRBJ1-4	TGCGCCAGCAGCTTGGCAGGCAGGGAGAATGAAAAACTGTTTTTT	CASSLAGRENEKLFF
.	.	TRBV4-2	TRBJ1-1	TGTGCCAGCAGCCACACACAGGGTTTTTGGACTGAAGCTTTCTTT	CASSHTQGFWTEAFF
TRBD1	.	TRBV6-6	TRBJ1-2	TGTTCCTGTATCGGGACAGGCGGGACGGTGGAGGGCTACACCTTC	CSCIGTGGTVEGYTF
.	few	TRBV29-1	TRBJ2-2	TGCAGCGTTACAAAAGGGCCCACGAACACCGGGGAGCTGTTTTTT	CSVTKGPTNTGELFF
TRBD1	.	TRBV2	TRBJ1-2	TGTGCCAGCGGGGGGACAGACTATGGCTACACCTTC	CASGGTDYGYTF
.	.	TRBV3-1/TRBV3-2	TRBJ1-1	TGTGCCAGCAGCCAAGATATCCAGCCGAACACTGAAGCTTTCTTT	CASSQDIQPNTEAFF
TRBD1	.	TRBV27	TRBJ1-2	TGTGCCAGCAGTTTAACGGCTGGACAGGGGGCAAGGTATGGCTACACCTTC	CASSLTAGQGARYGYTF
.	.	TRBV7-9	TRBJ1-4	TGTGCCAGCAGCCCCCGGACCGCGCCTAATGAAAAACTGTTTTTT	CASSPRTAPNEKLFF
TRBD1	.	TRBV6-6	TRBJ1-2	TGTGCCAGCAGCGACAGGGGGCGGGTGGATGGCTACACCTTC	CASSDRGRVDGYTF
.	.	TRBV5-1	TRBJ2-1	TGCGCCAGCAGCGGGGACTTAGGGACAATGAGGCAGTTCTTC	CASSGDLGTMRQFF
TRBD1	.	TRBV9	TRBJ2-7	TGTGCCAGCAGCGCGGACAGGGCCGACGAGCAGTACTTC	CASSADRADEQYF
.	.	TRBV2	TRBJ1-2	TGTGCCAGCAGTGAAGGGGGGGCTAGAGGCTACACCTTC	CASSEGGARGYTF
.	.	TRBV19	TRBJ2-7	TGTGCCAGTAGTGCCACAACTAGAAGCGAGCAGTACTTC	CASSATTRSEQYF
.	.	TRBV29-1	TRBJ1-2	TGCAGCGTTGAGCTCAGGGGTGGCTACACCTTC	CSVELRGGYTF
TRBD1	.	TRBV5-1	TRBJ1-1	TGCGCCAGCGGATCCGGGACAGGTGTAACTGAAGCTTTCTTT	CASGSGTGVTEAFF
.	few	TRBV3-1/TRBV3-2	TRBJ1-1	TGTGCCAGCAGCCAAGTGACAGCTGAAGCTTTCTTT	CASSQVTAEAFF
.	.	TRBV11-2	TRBJ2-5	TGTGCCAGCAGCTTAGATCTGTTTGGGGGCCAAGAGACCCAGTACTTC	CASSLDLFGGQETQYF
TRBD1	.	TRBV7-2	TRBJ2-7	TGTGCCAGCACAAACGTGGGACAGGGATATAACGAGCAGTACTTC	CASTNVGQGYNEQYF
TRBD2	.	TRBV19	TRBJ2-1	TGTGCCAGTAGTAGGCTAGCGGGGGGGCTTATCAATGAGCAGTTCTTC	CASSRLAGGLINEQFF
.	.	TRBV15	TRBJ2-7	TGTGCCACCAGCAGATCACTTACCTACGAGCAGTACTTC	CATSRSLTYEQYF